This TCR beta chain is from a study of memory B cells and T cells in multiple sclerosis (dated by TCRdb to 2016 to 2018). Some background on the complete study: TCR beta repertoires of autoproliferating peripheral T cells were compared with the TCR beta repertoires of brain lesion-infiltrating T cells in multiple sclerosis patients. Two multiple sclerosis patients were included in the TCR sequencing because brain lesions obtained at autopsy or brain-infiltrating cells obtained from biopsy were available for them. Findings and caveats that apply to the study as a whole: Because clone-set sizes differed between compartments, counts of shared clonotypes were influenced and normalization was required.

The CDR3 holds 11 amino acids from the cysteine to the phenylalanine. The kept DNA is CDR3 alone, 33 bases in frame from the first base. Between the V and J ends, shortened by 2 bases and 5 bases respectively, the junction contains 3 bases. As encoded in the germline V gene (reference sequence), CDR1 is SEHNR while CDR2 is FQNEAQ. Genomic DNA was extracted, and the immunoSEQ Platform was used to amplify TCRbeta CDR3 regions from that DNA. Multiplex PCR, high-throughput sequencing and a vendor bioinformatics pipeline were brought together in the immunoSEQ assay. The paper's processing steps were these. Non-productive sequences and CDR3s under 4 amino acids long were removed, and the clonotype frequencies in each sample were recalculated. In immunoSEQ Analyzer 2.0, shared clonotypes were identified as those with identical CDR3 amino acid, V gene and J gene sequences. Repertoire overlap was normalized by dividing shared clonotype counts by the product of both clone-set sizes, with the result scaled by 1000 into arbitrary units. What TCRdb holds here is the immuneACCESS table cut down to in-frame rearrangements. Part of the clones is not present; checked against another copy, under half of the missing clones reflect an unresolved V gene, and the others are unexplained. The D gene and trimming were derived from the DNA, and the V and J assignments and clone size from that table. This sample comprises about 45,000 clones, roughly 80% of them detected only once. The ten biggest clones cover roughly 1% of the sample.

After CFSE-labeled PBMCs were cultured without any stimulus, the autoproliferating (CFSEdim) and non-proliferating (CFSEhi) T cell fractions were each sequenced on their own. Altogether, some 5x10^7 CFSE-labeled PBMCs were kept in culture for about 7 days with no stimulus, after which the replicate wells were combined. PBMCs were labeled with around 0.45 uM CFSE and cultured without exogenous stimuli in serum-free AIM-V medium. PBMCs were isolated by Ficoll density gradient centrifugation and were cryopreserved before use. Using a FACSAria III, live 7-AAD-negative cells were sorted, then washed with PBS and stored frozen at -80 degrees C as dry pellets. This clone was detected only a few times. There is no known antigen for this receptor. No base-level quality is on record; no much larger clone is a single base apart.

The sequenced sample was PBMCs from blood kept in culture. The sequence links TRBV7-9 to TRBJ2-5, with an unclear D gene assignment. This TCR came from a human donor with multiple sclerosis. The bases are TGTGCCAGCAGCTTAAAGGAGACCCAGTACTTC. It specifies CASSLKETQYF.